This T cell receptor beta chain was captured by sequencing in a study of T cells in Graves' hyperthyroidism and ophthalmopathy. About the research overall: The blood sample was taken at first diagnosis, before treatment began.

TCR beta CDR3 sequences were amplified from RNA transcripts. A set of HTBI primers served as the primers for a first-round RT-PCR of the TCR CDR3. TCRdb ran MiXCR on the multiplex PCR reads and lists one entry per CDR3 protein. This table has some 200,000 distinct CDR3 sequences, 17% appearing once. Germline V gives CDR1 KGHSH, CDR2 LQKENI. Trimming pared 3 bases from V and 12 bases from J, leaving 15 bases between. The CDR3 has 13 residues. The sequence came from a woman aged 45-59 years with Graves' hyperthyroidism. Sequenced: blood. V usage is TRBV18 and J usage is TRBJ2-1; D remains ambiguous. The CDR3 bases are TGTGCCAGCTCACCCCCCTATGACTTAGCGCAGTTCTTC. Protein sequence: CASSPPYDLAQFF. The complete variable domain, with remaining parts taken from reference TRBV18 and TRBJ2-1, reads NAGVMQNPRHLVRRRGQEARLRCSPMKGHSHVYWYRQLPEEGLKFMVYLQKENIIDESGMPKERFSAEFPKEGPSILRIQQVVRGDSAAYFCASSPPYDLAQFFGPGTRLTVL.